The 32 T cell receptor beta chains reported below all come from one sample, sequenced in a study of response to subunit inactivated influenza vaccine. TCRdb re-analysed the RT-PCR reads in MiXCR, keeping a single row per CDR3 protein. The table lists some 520,000 distinct CDR3 sequences, approximately 15% of them singletons. The sample was CD4+ T cells sorted from PBMCs, taken around 2 years after vaccination. These receptors all stem from a man aged 45 to 75 who received an inactivated influenza vaccine.

Only a few counts were recorded for this clonotype. The chain links TRBV28 to TRBJ1-2, with D unresolved. V shed 5 bases and J shed 5 bases, with 24 bases lying between them. Per germline, CDR1 MDHEN and CDR2 SYDVKM. The CDR3 sequence is 17 residues long. In nucleotides, the CDR3 is TGTGCCAGCAGTAATTTGGCGAGATTAAGGTGGTCTTATGGCTACACCTTC. Translation gives CASSNLARLRWSYGYTF.

This clonotype was observed a handful of times. The chain couples TRBV9 to TRBJ2-2; weak D call: TRBD2 (5 bases). Trimming left V 5 bases short and J 2 bases short, with 13 bases between. The CDR3 extends over 15 amino acids. The germline CDR1 and CDR2 sequences are SGDLS and YYNGEE. Here the CDR3 reads CASSTGNSNTGELFF. Written as DNA, the CDR3 is TGTGCCAGCAGTACCGGGAACTCAAACACCGGGGAGCTGTTTTTT.

This clonotype was picked up a small number of times. The chain recombines TRBV7-9 with TRBJ2-1, with 8 nucleotides matching TRBD2. CDR1 SEHNR and CDR2 FQNEAQ come from the germline V gene (reference sequence). Trimming took 5 bases from V and 3 from J; bases not matched to a gene: 6. The CDR3 is 15 amino acids. CDR3 sequence (DNA): TGTGCCAGCAGCGCGGGGACTAGTCACTACAATGAGCAGTTCTTC. Its translation: CASSAGTSHYNEQFF.

In this sample, this clonotype turned up a few times. This chain links TRBV7-8 with TRBJ2-1; perhaps D is TRBD1 or TRBD2 (5 bases each). Trimming cost V 6 bases and J 5 bases, with 26 bases left between them. CDR3 size: 18 residues. Germline loops: CDR1 SGHVS, CDR2 FQNEAQ. CDR3 bases: TGTGCCAGCAGGGGGAACCTCTTGGGGGTTAAGATGCACAATGAGCAGTTCTTC. Translation gives CASRGNLLGVKMHNEQFF.

This chain uses TRBV20-1 with TRBJ1-2; weak D call: TRBD1 (5 bases). Between the trimmed V and J ends, which lost 3 bases and 8 bases, there was a span of 16 bases. The CDR3 length is 13 residues. From germline, CDR1 is DFQATT and CDR2 SNEGSKA (reference sequence). CDR3: CSARDTLSRGYTF. CDR3 nucleotides: TGCAGTGCTAGGGACACGCTGTCGAGGGGCTACACCTTC.

The CDR3 loop reads CSAPGLVRSEQYF. For the CDR3, the DNA is TGCAGTGCCCCGGGACTAGTCCGTAGTGAGCAGTACTTC. The chain couples TRBV20-1 to TRBJ2-7; 8 nucleotides align to TRBD2. The CDR3 loop spans 13 amino acids. V lost 6 bases to trimming and J lost 7 bases; unmatched junction nucleotides: 11. Germline values: CDR1 DFQATT, CDR2 SNEGSKA (reference sequence).

This clonotype was counted at least ten times. The CDR3 sequence: CASSYGVSTDTQYF. In DNA, the CDR3 is TGTGCCAGCAGTTACGGGGTGAGCACAGATACGCAGTATTTT. This chain uses TRBV6-5 with TRBJ2-3; no firm D call. The CDR3 is made up of 14 amino acids. In germline, CDR1 is MNHEY, CDR2 SVGAGI. Trimming stripped 2 bases from V and 0 bases from J, with 6 bases between.

This CDR3 is CASSSQTSGRTWGGELFF. Written as DNA, the CDR3 is TGTGCCAGCAGCTCCCAGACTAGCGGGAGAACCTGGGGCGGGGAGCTGTTTTTT. The J gene is TRBJ2-2, the V gene TRBV11-2, with 12 bases aligning to TRBD2. This CDR3 is 18 amino acids long. The V and J ends lost 4 bases and 7 bases, in that order; junction bases with no gene match: 13. The V gene's germline CDR1 is SGHAT and CDR2 FQNNGV.

This clonotype was found many times. This sequence joins TRBV7-2 and TRBJ1-6; TRBD1 is a possible D gene (5 bases). This CDR3 comprises 15 residues. CDR1 is SGHTA and CDR2 is FQGNSA in the germline V gene. Trimming cost V 1 base and J 8 bases, with 12 bases left between them. The CDR3, as DNA: TGTGCCAGCAGCTTAGTGGCTGCAGGGTATTCACCCCTCCACTTT. As protein: CASSLVAAGYSPLHF.

In its sample, this clonotype was seen a few times. This chain joins TRBV20-1 and TRBJ2-7; D tentatively fits TRBD1 or TRBD2 (5 bases each). The V and J ends lost 2 bases and 2 bases respectively, with 19 bases between them. The germline V gene encodes CDR1 DFQATT and CDR2 SNEGSKA (reference sequence). CDR3 length: 16 amino acids. CDR3 protein: CSARLRGQRSPYEQYF. Here the CDR3 DNA reads TGCAGTGCTAGACTAAGGGGCCAGCGGAGCCCCTACGAGCAGTACTTC.

This clonotype was counted between two and nine times. The junction departs from germline at one end; a sequencing error may be responsible. The J gene is TRBJ1-1, the V gene TRBV5-1, with D unclear. From germline, CDR1 is SGHRS and CDR2 YFSETQ. This CDR3 is built from 14 residues. The CDR3 reads CASTLDRMNTEAFF. CDR3 coding DNA: TGCGCCAGCACCTTGGACCGAATGAACACTGAAGCTTTCTTT.

This clonotype was detected only a few times. This sequence joins TRBV29-1 and TRBJ2-6, with 14 positions matching TRBD2. This CDR3 has 16 residues. V trimming: 7 bases; J trimming: 1 base; junction bases outside the gene matches: 3. CDR1 and CDR2 (germline): SQVTM, ANQGSEA. DNA for the CDR3: TGCAGCGCAGGACTAGCGGGAGGTTCTGGGGCCAACGTCCTGACTTTC. This translates into CSAGLAGGSGANVLTF.

This clonotype was observed a handful of times. The V and J genes are TRBV12-3 or TRBV12-4 and TRBJ1-2; D gene ambiguous. V was shortened by 3 bases and J by 9 bases, with 11 bases between the two germline ends. There are 12 residues in the CDR3. CDR3 DNA: TGTGCCAGCAGTTTGGTAGGGTATCGCTACACCTTC. Amino acid sequence: CASSLVGYRYTF.

This clonotype was observed many times. The rearrangement joins TRBV20-1 to TRBJ1-6, with 8 bases matching TRBD1. The CDR3 contains 15 residues. Trimming took 6 bases from V and 1 from J; bases not matched to a gene: 5. Germline CDR1 reads DFQATT; CDR2 reads SNEGSKA (reference sequence). The CDR3 region is CSAPDRGSYNSPLHF. The CDR3 nucleotides are TGCAGTGCGCCTGACAGGGGATCCTATAATTCACCCCTCCACTTT.

The table lists this clonotype with a few counts. The chain recombines TRBV6-5 with TRBJ1-2; D perhaps matches TRBD1 (6 bases). V dropped 2 bases and J dropped 1 base, with 14 bases sitting between them. CDR1 is MNHEY and CDR2 is SVGAGI in the germline V gene. The CDR3 loop spans 16 amino acids. CDR3 sequence reads: CASSYTGQRSNYGYTF. CDR3 nucleotide sequence: TGTGCCAGCAGTTACACAGGACAGAGGAGTAACTATGGCTACACCTTC.

The chain employs TRBV29-1 and TRBJ2-7; TRBD1 matches 7 bases. V trimming: 1 base; J trimming: 5 bases; junction bases outside the gene matches: 11. Per germline, CDR1 SQVTM and CDR2 ANQGSEA. This CDR3 region has 15 residues. This chain's CDR3 is CSVEGVAGGFNEQYF. As DNA, the CDR3 is TGCAGCGTTGAAGGGGTGGCAGGGGGATTTAACGAGCAGTACTTC.

This chain joins TRBV12-3 or TRBV12-4 and TRBJ2-5; D perhaps matches TRBD2 (6 bases). V was shortened by 6 bases and J by 10 bases, with 21 bases between the two germline ends. This CDR3 region has 14 residues. CDR3 in DNA: TGTGCCAGCAGGTTTTCCCAGCCCCGGGGGAGCCAGTACTTC. Translated: CASRFSQPRGSQYF.

The V gene is TRBV5-6, the J gene TRBJ2-7, with no clear D. The V and J ends lost 3 bases and 2 bases respectively, with 15 bases between them. The germline CDR1 and CDR2 sequences are SGHDT and YYEEEE. This CDR3 comprises 15 residues. The CDR3 DNA reads as TGTGCCAGCAGCTGGCGCAACACTGACCCCTACGAGCAGTACTTC. This encodes CASSWRNTDPYEQYF.

Only a few counts were recorded for this clonotype. The V and J genes are TRBV20-1 and TRBJ2-5, with 7 bases aligning to TRBD1. The germline V gene has CDR1 DFQATT and CDR2 SNEGSKA (reference sequence). V dropped 5 bases and J dropped 4; count of bases not matched to a gene: 10. The CDR3 covers 14 residues. The CDR3 nucleotides read TGCAGTGCTTGGACGATTACAGGGGTAGAGACCCAGTACTTC. Protein sequence: CSAWTITGVETQYF.

This clonotype appeared a few times. The chain couples TRBV7-2 to TRBJ1-2; D is unresolved. V dropped 1 base and J dropped 5 bases, with 14 bases sitting between them. The CDR3 loop spans 15 amino acids. Germline values: CDR1 SGHTA, CDR2 FQGNSA. The CDR3 sequence: CASSLDYQAWYGYTF. CDR3 sequence (DNA): TGTGCCAGCAGCTTAGATTACCAGGCTTGGTATGGCTACACCTTC.

This clonotype showed up just a few times. This chain joins TRBV4-1 and TRBJ2-3, with D tentatively TRBD2 (6 bases). V was shortened by 4 bases and J by 3 bases, with 17 bases between the two germline ends. Germline V gene data show CDR1 as MGHRA and CDR2 as YSYEKL. This CDR3 contains 16 residues. CDR3: CASSRTGERRTDTQYF. The CDR3 bases are TGCGCCAGCAGCCGGACGGGGGAGCGGAGGACAGATACGCAGTATTTT.

The chain couples TRBV15 to TRBJ1-4; TRBD1 aligns across 7 bases. Germline CDR1 LNHNV, CDR2 YYDKDF (reference sequence). The CDR3 extends over 14 amino acids. The J segment lost 7 bases and the V segment lost 1 base, leaving 3 bases of the junction unmatched. The CDR3 coding sequence is TGTGCCACCAGCAGAGTCCAGGGGGGTGAAAAACTGTTTTTT. This gives the protein CATSRVQGGEKLFF.

The rearrangement links TRBV28 to TRBJ2-7, with 9 bases fitting TRBD1. The V and J ends lost 5 bases and 2 bases, in that order; junction bases with no gene match: 10. The CDR3 is 16 residues long. From germline, CDR1 is MDHEN and CDR2 SYDVKM. The CDR3 is CASSGPRDRETYEQYF. CDR3 DNA: TGTGCCAGCAGTGGGCCCCGGGACAGGGAAACCTACGAGCAGTACTTC.

Details on this clonotype: At one boundary the junction diverges from the germline segment, which might be a read error. The genes are TRBV5-5 and TRBJ2-3; either TRBD1 or TRBD2 may supply D (5 bases each). Per germline, CDR1 SGHKS and CDR2 YYEKEE (reference sequence). This CDR3 region has 13 residues. The CDR3 bases are TGTGCCATCAGCTCGGGGACCGGGGATACGCAGTATTTT. Amino acid sequence: CAISSGTGDTQYF. The complete variable domain, with remaining parts taken from reference TRBV5-5 and TRBJ2-3, reads DAGVTQSPTHLIKTRGQQVTLRCSPISGHKSVSWYQQVLGQGPQFIFQYYEKEERGRGNFPDRFSARQFPNYSSELNVNALLLGDSALYLCAISSGTGDTQYFGPGTRLTVL.

This clonotype occurred many times. J is TRBJ2-2 and V is TRBV5-1; D remains ambiguous. Trimming pared 2 bases from V and 4 bases from J, leaving 6 bases between. This CDR3 region has 13 residues. Germline-derived CDR1 and CDR2 are SGHRS and YFSETQ. The CDR3 region is CASSFEVTGELFF. CDR3 bases: TGCGCCAGCAGCTTTGAAGTCACCGGGGAGCTGTTTTTT.

The chain is built from TRBV6-2 or TRBV6-3 and TRBJ2-1; 9 bases fit TRBD2. Losses at the gene ends were 6 bases for V and 2 bases for J; bases not matched to a gene: 11. CDR3 length equals 17 residues. Germline CDR1 is MNHEY and CDR2 is SVGEGT. This chain's CDR3 is CASRAWGLADTYNEQFF. The CDR3 nucleotides are TGTGCCAGCAGGGCCTGGGGACTAGCAGACACCTACAATGAGCAGTTCTTC.

At least ten counts were recorded for this clonotype. The gene calls are TRBV29-1 and TRBJ2-1, with D unclear. Germline V CDR1 and CDR2: SQVTM, ANQGSEA. This CDR3 has 15 amino acids. With 4 bases removed from V and 0 bases from J, the gap between germline ends came to 13 bases. The CDR3 loop reads CSVVIPRSSYNEQFF. Written as DNA, the CDR3 is TGCAGCGTTGTGATTCCCCGGAGCTCCTACAATGAGCAGTTCTTC.

V and J are TRBV4-3 and TRBJ1-4; D uncertain. There are 15 residues in the CDR3. Trimming left V 6 bases short and J 3 bases short, with 14 bases between. Germline values: CDR1 LGHNA, CDR2 YSLEER. The CDR3 DNA sequence: TGCGCCAGCAGTTCCGGGTGGTTGGCTAATGAAAAACTGTTTTTT. Amino acids: CASSSGWLANEKLFF.

This clonotype was found a few times. The rearrangement uses TRBV5-1 and TRBJ2-3; the D is unclear. This CDR3 is built from 16 residues. V was shortened by 3 bases and J by 6 bases, with 20 bases between the two germline ends. CDR1 is SGHRS, CDR2 YFSETQ, per germline. For the CDR3, the DNA is TGCGCCAGCAGCTCCGGCACAAATCCCACCTCGGATACGCAGTATTTT. It encodes CASSSGTNPTSDTQYF. Looking up the rest from reference TRBV5-1 and TRBJ2-3 gives the full variable domain: KAGVTQTPRYLIKTRGQQVTLSCSPISGHRSVSWYQQTPGQGLQFLFEYFSETQRNKGNFPGRFSGRQFSNSRSEMNVSTLELGDSALYLCASSSGTNPTSDTQYFGPGTRLTVL.

This clonotype was detected many times. This sequence joins TRBV28 and TRBJ2-1, with 7 bases aligning to TRBD1. V dropped 4 bases and J dropped 6; count of bases not matched to a gene: 12. CDR3 length equals 16 residues. From germline, CDR1 is MDHEN and CDR2 SYDVKM. The CDR3 reads CASSSKWGQLSNEQFF. The CDR3 nucleotides read TGTGCCAGCAGTTCGAAGTGGGGACAGTTGAGCAATGAGCAGTTCTTC. Complete variable domain (other parts from reference TRBV28 and TRBJ2-1): DVKVTQSSRYLVKRTGEKVFLECVQDMDHENMFWYRQDPGLGLRLIYFSYDVKMKEKGDIPEGYSVSREKKERFSLILESASTNQTSMYLCASSSKWGQLSNEQFFGPGTRLTVL.

The table lists this clonotype with a few counts. The CDR3 DNA reads as TGTGCCAGCAGTTCTGTTTTTGGCCTTAGGACCTTC. Encoded protein: CASSSVFGLRTF. This sequence joins TRBV12-3 or TRBV12-4 and TRBJ1-2; D unresolved. This CDR3 spans 12 amino acids. V gave up 4 bases and J gave up 14 bases, with 17 bases separating them.

This clonotype has only a few counts. The genes are TRBV11-2 and TRBJ2-2; D gene unclear. The V end was cut by 4 bases, the J end by 4 bases, with 10 bases between. The CDR3 sequence is 14 residues long. Germline CDR1 is SGHAT and CDR2 is FQNNGV. The CDR3 here is CASSSTTLTGELFF. The CDR3 region has the DNA TGTGCCAGCAGCTCCACAACACTCACCGGGGAGCTGTTTTTT.